This T cell receptor beta chain was sequenced for a study of cytomegalovirus exposure and HLA in healthy donors. Germline CDR1 reads MDHEN; CDR2 reads SYDVKM. The CDR3 consists of 16 residues. V was pared by 5 bases and J by 7 bases, with 10 bases of the junction left unmatched. The PCR contained 60 Vbeta and 13 Jbeta primers. Clones were read by immunoSEQ multiplex PCR, and TCRdb kept only the in-frame ones, dropping some. This table holds 150,000 to 200,000 clones, 81% found once. This chain uses TRBV28 with TRBJ1-6; TRBD1 matches at 8 bases. Sequenced sample: PBMCs. This sequence originates from a man aged 50 to 59 in good health and CMV-seropositive. In DNA form, the CDR3 reads TGTGCCAGCAGTCCATCGACAGGGGTCGAGAATTCACCCCTCCACTTT. Translating gives CASSPSTGVENSPLHF.